These 16 T cell receptor beta chains were sequenced from one sample in a study of cytomegalovirus exposure and HLA in healthy donors. The PCR made use of 60 Vbeta and 13 Jbeta primers. Some clones are missing from TCRdb's copy, which holds only in-frame ones; the method was immunoSEQ multiplex PCR. Found here are more than 50,000 clones, approximately 70% of them singletons; the top ten hold around 19%. The sequenced material came from PBMCs. The receptors stem from a woman aged 55-75 years in good health and CMV-seropositive.

The CDR3 spells CASSHQRLGPEAFF. CDR3 DNA sequence: TGCGCCAGCAGCCACCAGCGGTTGGGTCCTGAAGCTTTCTTT. This sequence joins TRBV4-3 and TRBJ1-1; no definite D call. Trimming removed 3 bases at V and 6 bases at J, with 14 bases between. Germline V lookup: CDR1 LGHNA, CDR2 YSLEER. CDR3 length: 14 residues.

J is TRBJ2-7 and V is TRBV7-2, with 12 positions matching TRBD2. From germline, CDR1 is SGHTA and CDR2 FQGNSA. The CDR3 extends over 16 amino acids. V dropped 2 bases and J dropped 6; count of bases not matched to a gene: 8. The CDR3 reads CASSLMASGGAGEQYF. The CDR3 DNA reads as TGTGCCAGCAGCTTAATGGCTAGCGGGGGGGCTGGCGAGCAGTACTTC.

This chain links TRBV7-9 with TRBJ2-7; the match to TRBD1 covers 7 bases. CDR3 length: 15 amino acids. Germline V gene lookup returns CDR1 SEHNR and CDR2 FQNEAQ (reference sequence). J was trimmed by 3 bases and V by 8 bases; bases with no gene match: 13. The CDR3 loop reads CASGRNRGIDYEQYF. The CDR3 region has the DNA TGTGCCAGCGGGCGGAACAGGGGAATCGACTACGAGCAGTACTTC.

The genes are TRBV28 and TRBJ2-7; unclear D gene. The CDR3 totals 14 residues. From germline, CDR1 is MDHEN and CDR2 SYDVKM. V was clipped by 2 bases and J by 3 bases, with 11 bases between them. CDR3 region: CASSLNFQVYEQYF. The DNA of the CDR3 is TGTGCCAGCAGTTTAAATTTCCAGGTCTACGAGCAGTACTTC. Drawing the rest from reference TRBV28 and TRBJ2-7, the complete variable domain is DVKVTQSSRYLVKRTGEKVFLECVQDMDHENMFWYRQDPGLGLRLIYFSYDVKMKEKGDIPEGYSVSREKKERFSLILESASTNQTSMYLCASSLNFQVYEQYFGPGTRLTVT.

This clone was detected a few times. The V and J genes are TRBV19 and TRBJ2-7; perhaps TRBD1 as D (6 bases). V gave up 2 bases and J gave up 5 bases, with 10 bases separating them. CDR1 LNHDA and CDR2 SQIVND come from the germline V gene (reference sequence). This CDR3 is built from 13 residues. CDR3 protein: CASSILQGDEQYF. For the CDR3, the DNA is TGTGCCAGTAGTATACTACAGGGTGACGAGCAGTACTTC. Looking up the rest from reference TRBV19 and TRBJ2-7 gives the full variable domain: DGGITQSPKYLFRKEGQNVTLSCEQNLNHDAMYWYRQDPGQGLRLIYYSQIVNDFQKGDIAEGYSVSREKKESFPLTVTSAQKNPTAFYLCASSILQGDEQYFGPGTRLTVT.

The table lists this clone with a few counts. The J gene is TRBJ1-1, the V gene TRBV5-1; D may be TRBD1 (5 bases). V lost 3 bases, J lost 5 bases, and 11 bases lay in between. The CDR3 totals 13 residues. CDR1 and CDR2 (germline): SGHRS, YFSETQ. CDR3 bases: TGCGCCAGCAGCTACATCGGGGGGACTGAAGCTTTCTTT. This encodes CASSYIGGTEAFF.

The V gene is TRBV6-1, the J gene TRBJ2-1; tentatively, D is TRBD2 (6 bases). Trimming stripped 1 base from V and 6 bases from J, with 13 bases between. CDR3 length equals 15 residues. Looked up from germline, CDR1 is MNHNS and CDR2 is SASEGT. The CDR3 region is CASSEGSGVGNEQFF. The CDR3 DNA follows: TGTGCCAGCAGTGAAGGATCGGGGGTGGGCAATGAGCAGTTCTTC.

The chain combines TRBV30 with TRBJ1-2; 7 bases align to TRBD1. This CDR3 has 14 residues. The V and J ends lost 0 bases and 8 bases, in that order; junction bases with no gene match: 9. CDR1 is GTSNPN and CDR2 is SVGIG in the germline V gene (reference sequence). This CDR3 is CAWSVYGRGQGYTF. CDR3 DNA sequence: TGTGCCTGGAGTGTATACGGGAGGGGGCAAGGCTACACCTTC. Looking up the rest from reference TRBV30 and TRBJ1-2 gives the full variable domain: SQTIHQWPATLVQPVGSPLSLECTVEGTSNPNLYWYRQAAGRGLQLLFYSVGIGQISSEVPQNLSASRPQDRQFILSSKKLLLSDSGFYLCAWSVYGRGQGYTFGSGTRLTVV.

This sequence joins TRBV11-2 and TRBJ1-4, with 7 bases identical to TRBD1. The germline V gene encodes CDR1 SGHAT and CDR2 FQNNGV. The CDR3 length is 16 residues. Germline trimming cut 2 bases from V and 8 bases from J; bases unmatched to any gene: 11. CDR3 sequence: CASSLQAGGVREKLFF. The CDR3 nucleotides read TGTGCCAGCAGCTTACAGGCAGGGGGAGTTAGGGAAAAACTGTTTTTT.

This chain links TRBV5-1 with TRBJ1-6; D is possibly TRBD1 (5 bases). Trimming took off 0 bases at V and 6 bases at J, with 16 bases between the two ends. Germline lookup yields CDR1 SGHRS and CDR2 YFSETQ. The CDR3 consists of 17 residues. The CDR3 DNA reads as TGCGCCAGCAGCTTGGATCCCCCGGCAGGGCCTAATTCACCCCTCCACTTT. Protein sequence: CASSLDPPAGPNSPLHF.

The chain is built from TRBV2 and TRBJ2-5; D is uncertain. V lost 6 bases and J lost 1, with 9 bases in between. The germline V gene encodes CDR1 SNHLY and CDR2 FYNNEI. The CDR3 sequence is 13 residues long. CDR3 loop: CASSGTSQETQYF. The CDR3 bases are TGTGCCAGCAGCGGTACCTCCCAAGAGACCCAGTACTTC.

The chain recombines TRBV5-6 with TRBJ2-2; D is perhaps TRBD1 (6 bases). CDR1 and CDR2 (germline): SGHDT, YYEEEE. This CDR3 contains 18 residues. V gave up 5 bases and J gave up 5 bases, with 25 bases separating them. CDR3 loop: CASRKLHRVSTGTGELFF. The CDR3 DNA follows: TGTGCCAGCAGGAAACTACACAGGGTCTCAACTGGGACCGGGGAGCTGTTTTTT.

V and J are TRBV6-4 and TRBJ1-1; D is unresolved. The CDR3 contains 13 residues. V dropped 4 bases and J dropped 0 bases, with 6 bases sitting between them. CDR1 and CDR2 (germline): MRHNA, SNTAGT. The CDR3 DNA reads as TGTGCCAGCAGTGTTTCGGTGAACACTGAAGCTTTCTTT. This sequence encodes CASSVSVNTEAFF.

The rearrangement uses TRBV6-6 and TRBJ1-3; 7 positions agree with TRBD1. Per germline, CDR1 MNHNY and CDR2 SVGAGI (reference sequence). The CDR3 has 16 residues. Unmatched junction bases numbered 6, after V lost 0 bases and J lost 4 bases. CDR3: CASSYSTGRSGNTIYF. DNA of the CDR3: TGTGCCAGCAGTTACTCGACAGGGAGGTCAGGAAACACCATATATTTT.

V gene TRBV9 combines with J gene TRBJ2-1; 11 positions agree with TRBD2. V lost 4 bases and J lost 2; bases outside the gene matches: 2. CDR3 length: 15 residues. The germline CDR1 and CDR2 sequences are SGDLS and YYNGEE. The chain's CDR3 is CASSLTSGTYNEQFF. CDR3 DNA sequence: TGTGCCAGCAGCCTGACTAGCGGGACCTACAATGAGCAGTTCTTC.

The CDR3 reads CASSAIAETQYF. The CDR3 region has the DNA TGTGCCAGCAGTGCTATAGCGGAAACGCAGTATTTT. The chain combines TRBV2 with TRBJ2-3, with a weak D call TRBD2 (6 bases). Looked up from germline, CDR1 is SNHLY and CDR2 is FYNNEI. Trimming shortened V by 4 bases and J by 9 bases, and 11 bases separated the two germline ends. The length of the CDR3 is 12 residues.